This T cell receptor (beta chain) was sequenced in a study of T-cell reconstitution after alpha-beta-depleted transplantation in children. V lost 6 bases, J lost 3 bases, and 11 bases lay in between. Germline assignment: CDR1 DFQATT and CDR2 SNEGSKA (reference sequence). The CDR3 spans 13 residues. This clonotype has a handful of counts. Unique molecular identifiers featured in how the TCRbeta library was prepared. MiXCR was run by TCRdb on the PCR reads, yielding one entry per CDR3 protein. The table lists a few hundred thousand distinct CDR3 sequences, 9.5% to 13% of them singletons. This TCR was recovered from a human donor who donated a stem cell graft to a child with acute myeloid leukemia. The chain links TRBV20-1 to TRBJ2-2; no firm D call. This specimen consisted of PBMCs from the stem cell graft donor, obtained from the stem cell graft. CDR3 bases: TGCAGTGCCCTCAGGCACTACACCGGGGAGCTGTTTTTT. Its protein is CSALRHYTGELFF.